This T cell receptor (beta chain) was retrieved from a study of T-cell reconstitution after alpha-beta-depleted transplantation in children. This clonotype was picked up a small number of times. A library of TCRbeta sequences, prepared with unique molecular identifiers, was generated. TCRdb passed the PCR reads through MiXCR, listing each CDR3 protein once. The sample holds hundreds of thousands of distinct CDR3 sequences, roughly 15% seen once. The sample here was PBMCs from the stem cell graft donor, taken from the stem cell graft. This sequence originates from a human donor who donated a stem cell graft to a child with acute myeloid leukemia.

The chain's CDR3 is CASSPFSGANVLTF. DNA for the CDR3: TGCGCCAGCAGCCCCTTCTCTGGGGCCAACGTCCTGACTTTC. This rearrangement joins TRBV5-1 to TRBJ2-6; D uncertain. The CDR3 is 14 residues long. V lost 4 bases and J lost 0, with 5 bases in between. Germline V gene lookup returns CDR1 SGHRS and CDR2 YFSETQ.